These T cell receptor beta chains were read from a single sample in a study of blood T cell repertoires in COVID-19. Data came from immunoSEQ multiplex PCR; TCRdb stores just in-frame clones and leaves some out. This sample has some 380,000 clones; approximately 77% occur once, and the top ten carry about 1.2%. The sequenced material came from peripheral blood. The receptors stem from a human donor with acute or convalescent COVID-19. The donor label of this sample is uncertain. CDR3s include the opening cysteine and the closing phenylalanine or tryptophan. The D gene is left open where the match is weak. Not all rows give a size; the values are once, few, many and, for expanded clones, a class.

>TRBJ2-5|TRBD1|once|TRBV6-5
TGTGCCAGTAGAGCCGGGACAGGGGTCGAGACCCAGTACTTC
CASRAGTGVETQYF
>TRBJ1-1|TRBD1|.|TRBV6-5
TGTGCCAGCAGCCACGACAGGGCGGGAGGTGAAGCTTTCTTT
CASSHDRAGGEAFF
>TRBJ2-5|TRBD2|.|TRBV20-1
TGCAGTGCTAGTACCCCCAGGACTAGCGGGGCCCGGGAGACCCAGTACTTC
CSASTPRTSGARETQYF
>TRBJ2-1|TRBD2|once|TRBV6-6
TGTGCCAGCAGTCCTCCCGGGACTACCAAACACAATGAGCAGTTCTTC
CASSPPGTTKHNEQFF
>TRBJ1-1|.|.|TRBV14
TGTGCCAGCAGCCAAGAACTACGGTCAGCAGAAGCTTTCTTT
CASSQELRSAEAFF
>TRBJ2-2|TRBD2|.|TRBV2
TGTGCCAGCACCGAGGGGGACACGACTAGCGGGAGGGCCAGTCCCGGGGAGCTGTTTTTT
CASTEGDTTSGRASPGELFF
>TRBJ1-6|.|once|TRBV28
TGTGCCAGTAGAGGGGGTAATTCACCCCTCCACTTT
CASRGGNSPLHF
>TRBJ1-4|.|.|TRBV5-6
TGTGCCAGCAGCTTACGGGGCCAGGGGAAAATCGAAAAACTGTTTTTT
CASSLRGQGKIEKLFF
>TRBJ2-3|TRBD2|.|TRBV5-4
TGTGCCAGCAGCTTGGATGGCGGGGGGGCCGGCACAGATACGCAGTATTTT
CASSLDGGGAGTDTQYF
>TRBJ1-2|.|.|TRBV15
TGTGCCACCAGCGGAGGGCGGGCCCAGATATATGGCTACACCTTC
CATSGGRAQIYGYTF
>TRBJ1-4|TRBD1|once|TRBV28
TGTGCCGCCGGGACAGGGGGCGCCGGTAATGAAAAACTGTTTTTT
CAAGTGGAGNEKLFF
>TRBJ2-4|TRBD2|.|TRBV11-2
TGTGCCAGCAGCCCGGGACTAGCGTTAGCCAAAAACATTCAGTACTTC
CASSPGLALAKNIQYF
>TRBJ1-5|.|.|TRBV14
TGTGCCACCCGAGACAGTCATAGCAATCAGCCCCAGCATTTT
CATRDSHSNQPQHF
>TRBJ2-1|TRBD2|many|TRBV28
TGTGCCAGCAGTGCACTTCCGGGGGGGTGGTTCTTC
CASSALPGGWFF
>TRBJ1-3|.|.|TRBV25-1
TGTGCCAGCAGTGACCAAATTGACAGAAGAAACACCATATATTTT
CASSDQIDRRNTIYF
>TRBJ2-1|TRBD2|.|TRBV4-1
TGCGCCAGCAGCCAAGCTCCTAGCGGGGGGCCCTATGAGCAGTTCTTC
CASSQAPSGGPYEQFF
>TRBJ2-2|.|.|TRBV20-1
TGCAGTGCTAGTTCACGGAGGAACACCGGGGAGCTGTTTTTT
CSASSRRNTGELFF
>TRBJ2-5|TRBD2|.|TRBV11-3
TGTGCCAGCAGCTCGCGACTTAGCGGGGAGACCCAGTACTTC
CASSSRLSGETQYF
>TRBJ1-1|TRBD1|once|TRBV5-1
TGCGCCAGCAGCCACCAAACAGGGGACACTGAAGCTTTCTTT
CASSHQTGDTEAFF
>TRBJ1-2|TRBD1|.|TRBV24-1
TGTGCCACCAGTGATTCGGGACAGGGGGCAGATGGCTACACCTTC
CATSDSGQGADGYTF
>TRBJ2-2|TRBD1|.|TRBV30
TGTGCCTGGAATAGGGGACAGCTAGCCGGGGAGCTGTTTTTT
CAWNRGQLAGELFF
>TRBJ2-5|TRBD1|.|TRBV12-3/TRBV12-4
TGTGCCAGCACAGAGGGACAGGGAGAGACCCAGTACTTC
CASTEGQGETQYF
>TRBJ2-5|TRBD2|.|TRBV5-4
TGTGCCAGCAGCTTGGGGGCAGCGGGGGGCCAAGAGACCCAGTACTTC
CASSLGAAGGQETQYF
>TRBJ1-5|.|.|TRBV2
TGTGCCAGCAGGGCAGGGGACAATAGCAATCAGCCCCAGCATTTT
CASRAGDNSNQPQHF
>TRBJ2-1|.|.|TRBV5-4
TGTGCCAGCAGCTACGGAGGGGTTAACAATGAGCAGTTCTTC
CASSYGGVNNEQFF
>TRBJ1-1|.|.|TRBV2
TGTGCCAGCAGTGGTCGAGGCACTGAAGCTTTCTTT
CASSGRGTEAFF